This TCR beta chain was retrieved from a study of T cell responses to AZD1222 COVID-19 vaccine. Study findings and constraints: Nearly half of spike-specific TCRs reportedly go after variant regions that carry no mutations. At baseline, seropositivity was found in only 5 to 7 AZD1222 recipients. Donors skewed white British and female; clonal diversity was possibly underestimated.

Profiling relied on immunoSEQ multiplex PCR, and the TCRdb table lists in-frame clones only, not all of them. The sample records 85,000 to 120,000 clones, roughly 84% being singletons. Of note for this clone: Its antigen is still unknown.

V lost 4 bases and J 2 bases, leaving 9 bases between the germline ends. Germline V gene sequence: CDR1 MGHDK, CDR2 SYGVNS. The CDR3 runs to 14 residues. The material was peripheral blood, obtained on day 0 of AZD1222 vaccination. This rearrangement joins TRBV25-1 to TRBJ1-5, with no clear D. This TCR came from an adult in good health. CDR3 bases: TGTGCCAGCAGTGGGTCTTATCGCAATCAGCCCCAGCATTTT. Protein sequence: CASSGSYRNQPQHF.